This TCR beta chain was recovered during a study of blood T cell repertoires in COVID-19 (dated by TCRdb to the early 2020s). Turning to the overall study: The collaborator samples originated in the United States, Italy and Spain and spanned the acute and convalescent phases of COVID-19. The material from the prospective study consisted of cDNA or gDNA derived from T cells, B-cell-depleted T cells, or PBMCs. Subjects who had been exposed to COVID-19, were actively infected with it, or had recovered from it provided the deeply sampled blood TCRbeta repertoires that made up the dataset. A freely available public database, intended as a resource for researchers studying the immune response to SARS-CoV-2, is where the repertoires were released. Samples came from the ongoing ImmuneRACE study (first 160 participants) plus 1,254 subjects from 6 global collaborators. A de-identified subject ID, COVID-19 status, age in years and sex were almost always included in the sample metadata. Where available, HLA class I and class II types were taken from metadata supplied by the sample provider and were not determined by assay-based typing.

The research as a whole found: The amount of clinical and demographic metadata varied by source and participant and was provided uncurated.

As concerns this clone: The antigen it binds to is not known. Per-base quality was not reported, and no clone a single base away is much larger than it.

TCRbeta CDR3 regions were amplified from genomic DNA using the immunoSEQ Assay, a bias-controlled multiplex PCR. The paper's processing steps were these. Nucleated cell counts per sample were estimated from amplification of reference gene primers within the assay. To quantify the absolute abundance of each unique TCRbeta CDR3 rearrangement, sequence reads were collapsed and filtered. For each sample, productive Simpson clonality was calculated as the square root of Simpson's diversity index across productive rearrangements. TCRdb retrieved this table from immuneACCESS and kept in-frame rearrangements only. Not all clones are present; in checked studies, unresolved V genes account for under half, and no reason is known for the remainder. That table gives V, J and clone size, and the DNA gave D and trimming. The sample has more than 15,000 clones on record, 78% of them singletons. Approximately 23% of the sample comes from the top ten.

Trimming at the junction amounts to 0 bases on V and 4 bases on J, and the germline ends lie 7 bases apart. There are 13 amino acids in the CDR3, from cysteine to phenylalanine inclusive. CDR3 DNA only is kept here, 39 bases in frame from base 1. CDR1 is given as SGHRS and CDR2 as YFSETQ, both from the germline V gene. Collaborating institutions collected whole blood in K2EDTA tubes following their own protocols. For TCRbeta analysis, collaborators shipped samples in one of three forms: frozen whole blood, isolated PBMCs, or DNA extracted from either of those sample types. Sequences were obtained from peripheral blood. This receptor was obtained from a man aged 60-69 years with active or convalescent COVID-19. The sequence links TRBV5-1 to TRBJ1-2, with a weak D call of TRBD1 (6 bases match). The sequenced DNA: TGCGCCAGCAGCTTGGGCAGGGGCTATGGCTACACCTTC. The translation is CASSLGRGYGYTF.